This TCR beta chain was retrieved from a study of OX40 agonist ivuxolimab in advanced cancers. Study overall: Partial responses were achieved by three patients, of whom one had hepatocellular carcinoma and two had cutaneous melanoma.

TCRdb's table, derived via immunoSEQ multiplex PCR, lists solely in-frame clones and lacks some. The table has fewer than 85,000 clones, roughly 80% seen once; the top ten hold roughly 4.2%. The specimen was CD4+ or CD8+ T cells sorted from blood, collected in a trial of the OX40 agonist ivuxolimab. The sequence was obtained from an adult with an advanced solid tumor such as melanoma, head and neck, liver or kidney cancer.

Here the CDR3 reads CASGRLDTQYF. The CDR3 nucleotides are TGTGCCTCGGGGAGGTTGGATACGCAGTATTTT. The chain recombines TRBV27 with TRBJ2-3; D perhaps matches TRBD2 (6 bases). The CDR3 loop spans 11 amino acids. The germline V gene encodes CDR1 MNHEY and CDR2 SMNVEV (reference sequence). V lost 11 bases to trimming and J lost 6 bases, with 12 bases between them.